One and the same sample provided the 32 T cell receptor beta chains below, sequenced in a study of T cells in women clearing cervical HPV infection. Assay: immunoSEQ multiplex PCR; the TCRdb copy retains only in-frame clones and omits some. The repertoire shows about 20,000 clones; the top ten hold roughly 7%. The source material was blood buffy coat. Source of these receptors: a woman between 18 and 75 years old with a cervical HPV16 infection that either progressed to CIN3+ or cleared (not recorded which).

On this clone: Sequencing ends 3 residues short of the CDR3 end; the germline J gene provides the rest. This chain connects TRBV6-1 to TRBJ2-3; tentatively, D is TRBD2 (7 bases). This CDR3 is built from 15 residues. Germline V gene lookup returns CDR1 MNHNS and CDR2 SASEGT. The CDR3 protein is CASSEEVGGLATQYF. The sequenced CDR3 bases are TGTGCCAGCAGTGAAGAGGTGGGGGGGCTGGCGACG.

To note about this clone: The CDR3 goes on 3 residues after the read ends, and that part is filled in from the germline J gene. J is TRBJ2-7 and V is TRBV20-1; possible D gene TRBD1, 6 bases. Trimming removed 2 bases from V and 6 bases from J, with 14 bases in between. Germline V gene lookup returns CDR1 DFQATT and CDR2 SNEGSKA (reference sequence). The CDR3 loop spans 13 amino acids. CDR3 loop: CSARQGNPLEQYF. The CDR3 bases that were read are TGCAGTGCTAGACAGGGGAACCCTCTCGAG.

The CDR3 is CASSDGLAEYNEQFF. CDR3 DNA (partial): TGTGCCAGTAGCGACGGACTAGCGGAGTACAATGAG. The J gene is TRBJ2-1, the V gene TRBV19; TRBD2 agrees at 10 bases. The sequenced fragment ends 3 residues before the CDR3 boundary, so the rest is inferred from the germline J gene. This CDR3 is 15 amino acids long. With 6 bases clipped from V and 4 bases from J, the junction kept 6 bases outside the gene matches. The germline CDR1 and CDR2 sequences are LNHDA and SQIVND (reference sequence). Full variable domain (remainder filled in from reference TRBV19 and TRBJ2-1): DGGITQSPKYLFRKEGQNVTLSCEQNLNHDAMYWYRQDPGQGLRLIYYSQIVNDFQKGDIAEGYSVSREKKESFPLTVTSAQKNPTAFYLCASSDGLAEYNEQFFGPGTRLTVL.

The CDR3 bases that were read are TGTGCCAGCAGCTTAGATAATGGGGCCAACGTC. It specifies CASSLDNGANV. The full CDR3 protein reads CASSLDNGANVLTF. This sequence joins TRBV7-2 and TRBJ2-6; no clear D gene. The sequenced fragment ends 3 residues before the CDR3 boundary, so the rest is inferred from the germline J gene. CDR3 length equals 14 residues. The V end was cut by 1 base, the J end by 3 bases, with 4 bases between. CDR1 and CDR2 from the germline V gene are SGHTA and FQGNSA.

The CDR3 bases that were read are TGTGCCAGCAGTGACTCGATATCCCCCAGAGTTAATGGT. Encoded protein: CASSDSISPRVNG. The whole CDR3 sequence is CASSDSISPRVNGQYF. The chain carries TRBV6-4 and TRBJ2-4; D remains unclear. The CDR3 end is not reached by the read, which stops 3 residues before it; the germline J gene fills it in. The germline CDR1 and CDR2 sequences are MRHNA and SNTAGT. There are 16 residues in the CDR3.

With respect to this clone: The CDR3 extends 3 residues past the end of the read, so its final part is completed from the germline J gene. The rearrangement uses TRBV2 and TRBJ2-1, with 8 bases lining up with TRBD1. This CDR3 is 14 amino acids long. Trimming removed 6 bases from V and 9 bases from J; junction bases left unmatched: 10. In germline, CDR1 is SNHLY, CDR2 FYNNEI. CDR3 sequence: CASRERTGKGEQFF. CDR3 DNA, as far as it was read: TGTGCCAGCAGGGAGAGGACAGGGAAGGGTGAG.

About this clone: The read stops 3 residues short of the end of the CDR3; the missing end is completed from the germline J gene. This chain connects TRBV27 to TRBJ2-3, with 9 nucleotides matching TRBD2. The germline V gene has CDR1 MNHEY and CDR2 SMNVEV (reference sequence). J lost 3 bases, V lost 4 bases, and 8 bases had no gene match. This CDR3 has 16 residues. The sequenced CDR3 bases are TGTGCCAGCAGTTCCCTAGCGGGGCCTCTGACAGATACG. Amino acids: CASSSLAGPLTDT. The entire CDR3 protein reads CASSSLAGPLTDTQYF.

Comment on this clone: The read ends 3 residues early relative to the CDR3; the germline J gene fills the gap. Other nucleotide sequences from this sample produce the same CDR3. The chain joins TRBV20-1 to TRBJ2-1; 8 bases align to TRBD2. The CDR3 has 16 amino acids. Germline assignment: CDR1 DFQATT and CDR2 SNEGSKA (reference sequence). V shed 0 bases and J 9 bases; nucleotides not matched to a gene: 13. CDR3 amino acids: CSARDAGAGEVGEQFF. The sequenced CDR3 bases are TGCAGTGCTAGAGATGCAGGAGCGGGAGAAGTTGGTGAG.

The CDR3 region is CSAQREGETQYF. The sequenced CDR3 bases are TGCAGTGCACAGCGGGAAGGGGAGACT. The chain combines TRBV20-1 with TRBJ2-4; 7 positions agree with TRBD2. The DNA ends 3 residues before the CDR3 does, and the rest of the CDR3 is filled in from the germline J gene. This CDR3 is 12 amino acids long. CDR1 and CDR2 from the germline V gene are DFQATT and SNEGSKA (reference sequence).

As concerns this clone: From the germline J gene comes the end of the CDR3, since the read stops 3 residues before it. The chain links TRBV5-1 to TRBJ2-3, with a weak D call TRBD2 (6 bases). Per the germline V gene, CDR1 is SGHRS and CDR2 is YFSETQ. V was shortened by 3 bases and J by 1 base, with 15 bases between the two germline ends. The CDR3 runs to 16 residues. The CDR3 DNA, read in part, is TGCGCCAGCAGCTCAGGGACTTTCCCGGGCACAGATACG. Its translation is CASSSGTFPGTDT. From start to end, the CDR3 is CASSSGTFPGTDTQYF. The full variable domain, in which reference TRBV5-1 and TRBJ2-3 provide the parts outside the CDR3, is KAGVTQTPRYLIKTRGQQVTLSCSPISGHRSVSWYQQTPGQGLQFLFEYFSETQRNKGNFPGRFSGRQFSNSRSEMNVSTLELGDSALYLCASSSGTFPGTDTQYFGPGTRLTVL.

Concerning this clone itself: The missing CDR3 end, 3 residues past where the read stops, is filled in from the germline J gene. This chain joins TRBV7-2 and TRBJ2-1, with D hard to call. Germline CDR1 and CDR2: SGHTA and FQGNSA. V dropped 5 bases and J dropped 1 base, with 9 bases sitting between them. CDR3 size: 14 residues. CDR3 DNA (partial): TGTGCCAGCAGCCTTAAGAGGTCCTACAATGAG. This gives the protein CASSLKRSYNE. In full, the CDR3 is CASSLKRSYNEQFF.

On this clone itself: The read ends 3 residues shy of where the CDR3 ends; the end is completed using the germline J gene. The chain joins TRBV7-6 to TRBJ2-2, with 9 nucleotides matching TRBD2. After removal of 4 bases from V and 7 bases from J, the junction contained 10 bases not matched to a gene. CDR1 SGHVS and CDR2 FNYEAQ come from the germline V gene. This CDR3 has 16 amino acids. The CDR3 reads CASSSFSSGINGELFF. The sequenced part of the CDR3 DNA is TGTGCCAGCAGCTCTTTTTCTAGCGGGATTAACGGGGAG.

With respect to this clone: Coverage ceases 3 residues before the CDR3 finishes, and the germline J gene fills in the end. The genes are TRBV11-2 and TRBJ1-2; unclear D gene. CDR1 SGHAT and CDR2 FQNNGV come from the germline V gene. CDR3 size: 14 residues. The CDR3: CASSNALPFNDYTF. The sequenced CDR3 bases are TGTGCCAGCAGTAACGCGTTGCCTTTCAATGAC.

About this clone: The CDR3 is cut off 3 residues early in the read; its end comes from the germline J gene. The chain has TRBV2 and TRBJ2-5, with 13 bases that match TRBD2. The CDR3 runs to 14 residues. Looked up from germline, CDR1 is SNHLY and CDR2 is FYNNEI. The V segment lost 11 bases and the J segment 5 bases; nucleotides outside the gene matches: 8. CDR3 DNA (partial): TGTGCCTTAAGGACTAGCGGGAGCGTTGAGACC. It codes for CALRTSGSVET. The entire CDR3 protein reads CALRTSGSVETQYF.

On this clone itself: The read halts 3 residues ahead of the CDR3 end, with the missing end drawn from the germline J gene. The rearrangement uses TRBV11-2 and TRBJ2-1; maybe TRBD2 (5 bases). V was trimmed by 1 base and J by 6 bases, leaving 7 bases between them. This CDR3 comprises 13 residues. CDR1 is SGHAT, CDR2 FQNNGV, per germline. This CDR3 reads CASSLGLANEQFF. CDR3 DNA, as far as it was read: TGTGCCAGCAGCTTAGGGCTAGCCAATGAG.

About this clone itself: Read coverage stops 3 residues before the CDR3 terminus; the germline J gene supplies the remainder. The J gene is TRBJ1-3, the V gene TRBV14; 7 bases map to TRBD1. The germline gives CDR1 SGHDN, CDR2 FVKESK. The J segment lost 0 bases and the V segment lost 5 bases, leaving 10 bases of the junction unmatched. The CDR3 loop spans 17 amino acids. Partial CDR3 DNA: TGTGCCAGCAGCAGTGAGACAGGGATCGCCTCTGGAAACACC. This encodes CASSSETGIASGNT. The CDR3 in its entirety is CASSSETGIASGNTIYF.

As regards this clone: The sequenced fragment ends 3 residues before the CDR3 boundary, so the rest is inferred from the germline J gene. V and J are TRBV6-4 and TRBJ1-1; D might be TRBD1 (5 bases). This CDR3 contains 14 residues. V lost 2 bases and J lost 1, with 8 bases in between. Germline CDR1 is MRHNA and CDR2 is SNTAGT. The DNA read from the CDR3 is TGTGCCAGCAGTGACGCGGGGGAGAACACTGAA. It specifies CASSDAGENTE. The CDR3 in its entirety is CASSDAGENTEAFF.

On this clone: Read data end 3 residues before the CDR3 end; the end is taken from the germline J gene. The V call is TRBV20-1, the J call TRBJ2-5; TRBD2 matches 8 bases. V gave up 0 bases and J gave up 5 bases; unmatched junction bases: 5. This CDR3 comprises 14 residues. Germline assignment: CDR1 DFQATT and CDR2 SNEGSKA (reference sequence). CDR3 DNA (partial): TGCAGTGCTAGAGATCAAGCGGGAGTGGAGACC. Translating it yields CSARDQAGVET. The complete CDR3 protein is CSARDQAGVETQYF.

As regards this clone: From the germline J gene comes the end of the CDR3, since the read stops 3 residues before it. The chain has TRBV29-1 and TRBJ2-2, with TRBD1 matching 7 bases. Looked up from germline, CDR1 is SQVTM and CDR2 is ANQGSEA. The CDR3 is 12 amino acids. V shed 7 bases, J shed 5 bases, and the junction held 4 bases outside the gene matches. CDR3 DNA (partial): TGCAGCGCCCTGACAGGGACCGGGGAG. As protein: CSALTGTGE. The whole CDR3 sequence is CSALTGTGELFF.

As for this clone: The read stops 3 residues short of the end of the CDR3; the missing end is completed from the germline J gene. This chain uses TRBV28 with TRBJ2-1, with D maybe TRBD2 (6 bases). Trimming cost V 6 bases and J 5 bases, with 11 bases left between them. Germline CDR1 MDHEN, CDR2 SYDVKM. The CDR3 spans 13 residues. CDR3 sequence: CASSRRTNNEQFF. The CDR3 DNA, read in part, is TGTGCCAGCAGCCGCCGGACTAACAATGAG.

Concerning this clone: The read is 3 residues too short to cover the CDR3 end, so that end is filled in from the germline J gene. The chain links TRBV10-3 to TRBJ2-2, with D perhaps TRBD1 or TRBD2 (5 bases each). CDR1 and CDR2 from the germline V gene are ENHRY and SYGVKD. Between the trimmed V and J ends, which lost 4 bases and 6 bases, there was a span of 9 bases. The CDR3 is 13 amino acids. Partial CDR3 DNA: TGTGCCATCAGTGCCGAGGGGCCCGGGGAG. Translation: CAISAEGPGE. The full CDR3 protein is CAISAEGPGELFF.

This chain's CDR3 is CASRPRTASLDEQYF. The part of the CDR3 DNA that was read is TGCGCCAGCAGACCTAGGACTGCGTCTTTGGACGAG. This rearrangement joins TRBV10-1 to TRBJ2-7; D perhaps matches TRBD2 (5 bases). The read comes to an end 3 residues before the CDR3 does, leaving the germline J gene to fill in the end. Germline-derived CDR1 and CDR2 are WNHNN and SYGVQD (reference sequence). V gave up 6 bases and J gave up 5 bases, with 20 bases separating them. The CDR3 length is 15 residues.

The CDR3 loop is CASATGSPNEQFF. Partial CDR3 DNA: TGTGCCAGCGCGACAGGGTCTCCCAATGAG. The genes are TRBV11-2 and TRBJ2-1; 7 bases fit TRBD1. The missing CDR3 end, 3 residues past where the read stops, is filled in from the germline J gene. Germline CDR1 SGHAT, CDR2 FQNNGV. Trimming took 8 bases from V and 6 from J; bases not matched to a gene: 7. The CDR3 has 13 amino acids. Full variable domain (remainder filled in from reference TRBV11-2 and TRBJ2-1): EAGVAQSPRYKIIEKRQSVAFWCNPISGHATLYWYQQILGQGPKLLIQFQNNGVVDDSQLPKDRFSAERLKGVDSTLKIQPAKLEDSAVYLCASATGSPNEQFFGPGTRLTVL.

A remark on this clone: The observed sequence ends 3 residues before the CDR3 terminus, with the missing tail filled in from the germline J gene. The chain carries TRBV6-2 or TRBV6-3 and TRBJ2-1, with 10 bases matching TRBD2. Germline lookup yields CDR1 MNHEY and CDR2 SVGEGT. This CDR3 has 14 amino acids. The ends lost 8 bases at V and 5 bases at J; junction bases unmatched: 6. CDR3 region: CASRPSGRDNEQFF. CDR3 DNA (partial): TGTGCCAGCCGCCCGAGCGGGAGGGACAATGAG.

About this clone: The CDR3 end falls 3 residues outside the read, so it is completed with the germline J gene. The J gene is TRBJ1-2, the V gene TRBV29-1; 7 nucleotides line up with TRBD1. CDR3 size: 13 residues. Per the germline V gene, CDR1 is SQVTM and CDR2 is ANQGSEA. The CDR3: CSAFGTVTDTYTF. Incomplete CDR3 DNA: TGCAGCGCGTTCGGGACAGTCACAGATACC.

About this clone: The read ends 3 residues early relative to the CDR3; the germline J gene fills the gap. The chain links TRBV7-6 to TRBJ2-1; 9 bases line up with TRBD2. CDR1 SGHVS and CDR2 FNYEAQ come from the germline V gene. Unmatched junction bases numbered 6, after V lost 0 bases and J lost 6 bases. This CDR3 is built from 16 residues. CDR3 DNA, as far as it was read: TGTGCCAGCAGCTTAGCGATTGGCGGGAGGGCCAATGAG. Translation gives CASSLAIGGRANE. In full, the CDR3 is CASSLAIGGRANEQFF.

Note on this clone: The read stops 3 residues short of the end of the CDR3; the missing end is completed from the germline J gene. The chain couples TRBV18 to TRBJ1-6; TRBD1 agrees at 7 bases. This CDR3 has 16 residues. The V gene's germline CDR1 is KGHSH and CDR2 LQKENI. The trim removed 4 bases at V and 1 base at J, leaving 4 bases unmatched. Incomplete CDR3 DNA: TGTGCCAGCTCACTTGACAGGGTGTCCTATAATTCACCC. This gives the protein CASSLDRVSYNSP. The CDR3 as a whole reads CASSLDRVSYNSPLHF.

In regard to this clone: The read terminates 3 residues ahead of where the CDR3 ends, so the germline J gene completes it. This sequence joins TRBV20-1 and TRBJ2-2; unclear D gene. The CDR3 totals 13 residues. CDR1 is DFQATT and CDR2 is SNEGSKA in the germline V gene (reference sequence). The V end lost 3 bases, the J end lost 1 base, and 6 bases lay between the germline ends. CDR3 DNA (partial): TGCAGTGCTAGGCCCGGGAACACCGGGGAG. Residues: CSARPGNTGE. The entire CDR3 protein is CSARPGNTGELFF.

Comments on this clone: The CDR3 end falls 3 residues outside the read, so it is completed with the germline J gene. The genes are TRBV10-2 and TRBJ1-1, with D hard to call. There are 14 residues in the CDR3. V was clipped by 6 bases and J by 0 bases, with 11 bases between them. CDR1 is WSHSY and CDR2 is SAAADI in the germline V gene. The CDR3 protein is CASRRASMNTEAFF. The CDR3 bases that were read are TGCGCCAGCAGGAGGGCCTCCATGAACACTGAA.

A word on this clone: The CDR3 end falls 3 residues outside the read, so it is completed with the germline J gene. The chain is built from TRBV24-1 and TRBJ2-2; TRBD1 matches 7 bases. The CDR3 spans 13 residues. V lost 7 bases, J lost 7 bases, and 5 bases stayed unmatched. Germline CDR1 is KGHDR and CDR2 is SFDVKD. The CDR3 bases that were read are TGTGCCACCAGCGACAGGGTGGACGGGGAG. Translated, it gives CATSDRVDGE. In full, the CDR3 is CATSDRVDGELFF.

Regarding this clone: The read terminates 3 residues before the CDR3 end, so the remaining end is supplied by the germline J gene. The rearrangement joins TRBV13 to TRBJ2-5; 7 positions match TRBD1. The CDR3 runs 19 residues. After removal of 5 bases from V and 1 base from J, the junction contained 19 bases not matched to a gene. From germline, CDR1 is PRHDT and CDR2 FYEKMQ (reference sequence). The CDR3 reads CASSEGQLGLSLAQETQYF. The sequenced CDR3 bases are TGTGCCAGCAGCGAGGGACAGCTGGGCTTATCTCTAGCCCAAGAGACC.

To note about this clone: Relative to the germline gene, one junction end is altered; a read error may explain this. The DNA ends 3 residues before the CDR3 does, and the rest of the CDR3 is filled in from the germline J gene. The chain uses TRBV4-2 and TRBJ2-5; D is possibly TRBD1 (5 bases). The CDR3 has 14 amino acids. CDR1 and CDR2 from the germline V gene are LGHNA and YNFKEQ. The covered CDR3 bases are TGCGCCAGCAGCCAAGATCAGGGTGTAGGGACC. Protein product: CASSQDQGVGT. The full CDR3 sequence reads CASSQDQGVGTQYF.